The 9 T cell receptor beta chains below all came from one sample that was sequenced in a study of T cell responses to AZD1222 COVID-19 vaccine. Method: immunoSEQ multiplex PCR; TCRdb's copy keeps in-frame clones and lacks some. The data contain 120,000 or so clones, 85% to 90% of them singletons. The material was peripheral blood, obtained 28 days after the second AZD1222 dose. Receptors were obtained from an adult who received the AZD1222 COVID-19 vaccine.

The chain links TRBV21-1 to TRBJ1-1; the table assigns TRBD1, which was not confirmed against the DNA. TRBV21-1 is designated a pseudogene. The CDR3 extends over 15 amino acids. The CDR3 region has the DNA TGTGCCAGCAGCAAAACAGGGAAGGGGAACACTGAAGCTTTCTTT. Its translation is CASSKTGKGNTEAFF.

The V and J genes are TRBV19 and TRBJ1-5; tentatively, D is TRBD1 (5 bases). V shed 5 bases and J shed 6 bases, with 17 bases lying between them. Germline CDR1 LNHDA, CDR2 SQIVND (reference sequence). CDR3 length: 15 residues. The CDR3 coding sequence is TGTGCCAGTAGTCCCCGGATCAGGGAAGGTCAGCCCCAGCATTTT. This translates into CASSPRIREGQPQHF.

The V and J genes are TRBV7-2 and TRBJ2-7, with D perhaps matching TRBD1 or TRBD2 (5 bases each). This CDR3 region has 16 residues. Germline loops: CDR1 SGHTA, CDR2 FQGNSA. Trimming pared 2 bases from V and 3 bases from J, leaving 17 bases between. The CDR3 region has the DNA TGTGCCAGCAGCTTAAGTTGGGGGTTCAGATACTACGAGCAGTACTTC. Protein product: CASSLSWGFRYYEQYF.

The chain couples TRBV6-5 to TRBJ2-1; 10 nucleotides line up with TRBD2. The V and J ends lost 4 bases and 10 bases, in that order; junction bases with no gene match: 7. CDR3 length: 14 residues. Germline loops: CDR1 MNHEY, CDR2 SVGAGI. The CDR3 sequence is CASSSLAGAGEQFF. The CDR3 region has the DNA TGTGCCAGCAGTTCCCTAGCGGGAGCGGGCGAGCAGTTCTTC.

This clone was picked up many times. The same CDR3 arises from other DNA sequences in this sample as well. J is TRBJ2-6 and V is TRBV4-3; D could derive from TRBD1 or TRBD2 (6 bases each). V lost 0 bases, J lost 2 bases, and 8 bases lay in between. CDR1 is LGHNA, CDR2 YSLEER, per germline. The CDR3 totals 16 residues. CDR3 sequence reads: CASSQDGGAGANVLTF. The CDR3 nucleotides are TGCGCCAGCAGCCAAGACGGGGGCGCTGGGGCCAACGTCCTGACTTTC.

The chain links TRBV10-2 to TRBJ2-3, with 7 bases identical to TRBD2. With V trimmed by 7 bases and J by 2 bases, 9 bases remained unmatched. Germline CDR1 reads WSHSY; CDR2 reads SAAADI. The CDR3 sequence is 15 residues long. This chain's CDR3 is CASTLARDVTDTQYF. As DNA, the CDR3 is TGCGCCAGCACACTAGCGCGAGACGTCACAGATACGCAGTATTTT.

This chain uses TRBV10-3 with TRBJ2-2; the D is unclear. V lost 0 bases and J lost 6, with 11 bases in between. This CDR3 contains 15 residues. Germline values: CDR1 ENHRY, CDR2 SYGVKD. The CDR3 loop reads CAISESGRAAGELFF. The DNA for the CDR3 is TGTGCCATCAGTGAGTCGGGTAGGGCGGCCGGGGAGCTGTTTTTT.

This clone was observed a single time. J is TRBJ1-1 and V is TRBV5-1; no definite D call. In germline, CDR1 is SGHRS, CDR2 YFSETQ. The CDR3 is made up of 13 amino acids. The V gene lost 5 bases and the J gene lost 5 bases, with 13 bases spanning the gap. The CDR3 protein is CASRPVAGTEAFF. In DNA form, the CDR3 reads TGCGCCAGCAGACCCGTCGCTGGGACTGAAGCTTTCTTT.

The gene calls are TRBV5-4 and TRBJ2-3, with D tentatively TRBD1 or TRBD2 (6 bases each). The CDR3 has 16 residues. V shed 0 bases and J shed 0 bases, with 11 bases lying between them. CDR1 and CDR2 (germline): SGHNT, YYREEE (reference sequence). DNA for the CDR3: TGTGCCAGCAGCTTGGTGGGGGGCTCGAGCACAGATACGCAGTATTTT. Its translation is CASSLVGGSSTDTQYF.